The clone carrying this T cell receptor beta chain was seen a single time. This sample was taken from a study of control samples from healthy donors and cancer patients. Assay: immunoSEQ multiplex PCR; the TCRdb copy retains only in-frame clones and omits some. The sample records 120,000 or so clones, approximately 90% being singletons. The germline V gene has CDR1 SGDLS and CDR2 YYNGEE. Trimming took 4 bases from V and 0 from J, leaving 11 bases between them. The CDR3 is 15 residues long. The gene calls are TRBV9 and TRBJ2-1; D is unresolved. The origin of this receptor is a man in his late teens or twenties in good health. Sequenced material: blood. The CDR3 region has the DNA TGTGCCAGCAGCCCTCGGACGGGCTCCTACAATGAGCAGTTCTTC. This translates into CASSPRTGSYNEQFF.